This record looks at one T cell receptor beta chain sequence and its context. Its antigen is as yet unknown. Each HIV participant was treated in the United States. The libraries were made with immunoSEQ v3.0 at survey level. Each sample aimed for about 35,000-50,000 sequenced T-cell genomes. Produced via immunoSEQ multiplex PCR; TCRdb's table is partial and in-frame only. Of some 24,000 clones in the sample, roughly 77% were seen once. The data were taken from a study of long-term antiretroviral therapy in people with HIV. Study results and limitations: Pre-ART clonal expansion yielded clones that dominated the repertoire at all time points.

The germline V gene has CDR1 SGDLS and CDR2 YYNGEE. This CDR3 is built from 15 residues. V was pared by 0 bases and J by 3 bases, with 9 bases between. The sequence came from a man younger than 40 with HIV. The V call is TRBV9, the J call TRBJ1-4, with D tentatively TRBD1 (5 bases). The material was unsorted PBMCs, obtained 4.4 years after starting antiretroviral therapy. The CDR3: CASSVDGGSNEKLFF. Here the CDR3 DNA reads TGTGCCAGCAGCGTAGACGGGGGTTCTAATGAAAAACTGTTTTTT.